Shown below are 27 T cell receptor beta chains from a single sample sequenced in a study of CD8 T cells in Susac syndrome (dated by TCRdb to between 2019 and 2020). The library relied on the immunoSEQ multiplex PCR assay. RNA was extracted using the RNeasy kit, and roughly 0.5 to 1 ug of the RNA was reverse transcribed with random hexamers. The public sequencing data were trimmed at Q25 with fastp and processed into clonotypes with MiXCR by TCRdb, which kept only in-frame beta chains. Each entry merges the rows of one CDR3 protein and shows their most common DNA and genes. Present in this sample are a few hundred thousand distinct CDR3 sequences, roughly 96% of which were seen just once. Of the sample, roughly 0.1% falls within the top ten clones. Sample: CD4+ T cells from PBMCs. The receptors derive from a human donor with multiple sclerosis.

This clonotype was observed once. The junction departs from the called germline gene at one end, perhaps through a read error. The rearrangement uses TRBV7-3 and TRBJ2-1; 10 bases fit TRBD2. The CDR3 has 16 residues. The germline V gene encodes CDR1 SGHTA and CDR2 FQGTGA. The CDR3: CASSLLAGAGYNEQFF. The CDR3 region has the DNA TGTGCCAGCAGCTTACTAGCGGGGGCCGGTTACAATGAACAGTTCTTC.

The gene calls are TRBV5-1 and TRBJ1-2, with D hard to call. This CDR3 comprises 12 residues. V was cut by 6 bases and J by 6 bases, with 12 bases left in between. Germline V gene sequence: CDR1 SGHRS, CDR2 YFSETQ. CDR3 sequence: CASTAGVNGYTF. The CDR3 DNA sequence: TGCGCCAGCACGGCCGGGGTTAATGGCTACACCTTC. The full variable domain, rest sourced from reference TRBV5-1 and TRBJ1-2, is KAGVTQTPRYLIKTRGQQVTLSCSPISGHRSVSWYQQTPGQGLQFLFEYFSETQRNKGNFPGRFSGRQFSNSRSEMNVSTLELGDSALYLCASTAGVNGYTFGSGTRLTVV.

V and J are TRBV2 and TRBJ2-7, with no clear D. The CDR3 length is 14 residues. The germline gives CDR1 SNHLY, CDR2 FYNNEI. With 0 bases removed from V and 12 bases from J, the gap between germline ends came to 18 bases. CDR3 in amino acids: CASSEALVRVPWYF. CDR3 coding DNA: TGTGCCAGCAGTGAAGCGCTTGTTCGGGTACCATGGTACTTC.

This clonotype showed up just once. This chain joins TRBV6-5 and TRBJ1-6; D gene unclear. This CDR3 region has 14 residues. V shed 8 bases and J shed 1 base, with 9 bases lying between them. The germline V gene has CDR1 MNHEY and CDR2 SVGAGI. The CDR3 loop is CASSFQSYNSPLHF. CDR3 DNA: TGTGCCAGCTCTTTTCAGTCCTATAATTCACCCCTCCACTTT.

The J gene is TRBJ2-7, the V gene TRBV20-1; 8 bases agree with TRBD2. J gave up 3 bases and V 6 bases, and 10 bases lay outside the gene matches. This CDR3 has 14 residues. Per the germline V gene, CDR1 is DFQATT and CDR2 is SNEGSKA (reference sequence). CDR3 nucleotides: TGCAGTGCCCGGCGGGGGGCGACCATCTACGAGCAGTACTTC. It encodes CSARRGATIYEQYF.

This rearrangement joins TRBV20-1 to TRBJ2-7; D remains ambiguous. The germline gives CDR1 DFQATT, CDR2 SNEGSKA (reference sequence). Trimming removed 2 bases at V and 0 bases at J, with 5 bases between. CDR3 length: 12 residues. The CDR3 DNA is TGCAGTGCTAGACTGAGCTCCTACGAGCAGTACTTC. Translation: CSARLSSYEQYF.

V gene TRBV3-1 combines with J gene TRBJ2-5; no firm D call. V was trimmed by 2 bases and J by 7 bases, leaving 11 bases between them. This CDR3 comprises 13 residues. From germline, CDR1 is LGHDT and CDR2 YNNKEL (reference sequence). Here the CDR3 reads CASSQKRRGTQYF. The CDR3 DNA follows: TGTGCCAGCAGCCAAAAGCGCCGAGGGACCCAGTACTTC.

The rearrangement uses TRBV7-2 and TRBJ2-7; 9 positions agree with TRBD1. The CDR3 runs to 16 residues. Germline lookup yields CDR1 SGHTA and CDR2 FQGNSA. The junction had 12 bases not matched to a gene; V was cut back by 6 bases and J by 3 bases. The CDR3 DNA follows: TGTGCCAGCAGGTTTTCTCAAGGACAGGGGAACTACGAGCAGTACTTC. Its protein product is CASRFSQGQGNYEQYF.

The V call is TRBV2, the J call TRBJ1-2; 10 bases are a match to TRBD1. CDR1 and CDR2 from the germline V gene are SNHLY and FYNNEI. With 5 bases clipped from V and 2 bases from J, the junction kept 11 bases outside the gene matches. CDR3 length equals 17 residues. The CDR3 is CASSLRRQGAGNYGYTF. The CDR3 DNA follows: TGTGCCAGCAGTCTCCGACGACAGGGGGCAGGGAACTATGGCTACACCTTC.

V gene TRBV11-2 combines with J gene TRBJ2-5; D gene uncertain. This CDR3 spans 11 amino acids. Trimming left V 6 bases short and J 5 bases short, with 7 bases between. CDR1 is SGHAT, CDR2 FQNNGV, per germline. CDR3: CASRYDETQYF. DNA for the CDR3: TGTGCCAGCAGATATGATGAGACCCAGTACTTC.

The chain carries TRBV15 and TRBJ2-5, with 8 bases lining up with TRBD2. The V and J ends lost 5 bases and 0 bases, in that order; junction bases with no gene match: 8. This CDR3 contains 16 residues. Per germline, CDR1 LNHNV and CDR2 YYDKDF (reference sequence). Here the CDR3 reads CATSPTAGGYQETQYF. The DNA for the CDR3 is TGTGCCACCAGCCCGACGGCGGGGGGATACCAAGAGACCCAGTACTTC.

This chain uses TRBV29-1 with TRBJ1-1, with D perhaps matching TRBD1 (5 bases). Between the trimmed V and J ends, which lost 8 bases and 1 base, there was a span of 14 bases. The CDR3 has 13 residues. Per germline, CDR1 SQVTM and CDR2 ANQGSEA. CDR3: CSPRIGANTEAFF. Here the CDR3 DNA reads TGCAGCCCCCGGATAGGGGCGAACACTGAAGCTTTCTTT.

The CDR3 protein is CATLRSGDNEQFF. DNA for the CDR3: TGTGCCACCCTACGGAGCGGTGACAATGAGCAGTTCTTC. V gene TRBV27 combines with J gene TRBJ2-1; D is perhaps TRBD2 (5 bases). The length of the CDR3 is 13 residues. Germline CDR1 and CDR2: MNHEY and SMNVEV (reference sequence). V was pared by 10 bases and J by 5 bases, with 15 bases between.

V and J are TRBV29-1 and TRBJ1-1, with a tentative D call TRBD1 (5 bases). V lost 6 bases, J lost 2 bases, and 13 bases lay in between. Per the germline V gene, CDR1 is SQVTM and CDR2 is ANQGSEA. This CDR3 spans 13 amino acids. The DNA for the CDR3 is TGCAGCGTGGGGACCGATGTCAACACTGAAGCTTTCTTT. Its translation is CSVGTDVNTEAFF.

The rearrangement links TRBV7-9 to TRBJ2-1; 9 positions agree with TRBD2. Looked up from germline, CDR1 is SEHNR and CDR2 is FQNEAQ (reference sequence). CDR3 length: 13 residues. V gave up 1 base and J gave up 16 bases; unmatched junction bases: 8. CDR3 sequence: CASSLGGSGRFFF. The CDR3, as DNA: TGTGCCAGCAGCTTAGGGGGCAGCGGGAGGTTTTTCTTC.

The chain employs TRBV7-2 and TRBJ2-1; the D gene could be TRBD1 or TRBD2 (5 bases each). Trimming took off 6 bases at V and 3 bases at J, with 15 bases between the two ends. The CDR3 sequence is 15 residues long. Germline assignment: CDR1 SGHTA and CDR2 FQGNSA. DNA for the CDR3: TGTGCCAGCAGGAAACCGGGACCTCGCTACAATGAGCAGTTCTTC. The encoded protein is CASRKPGPRYNEQFF.

The V call is TRBV27, the J call TRBJ2-6; the D call may be TRBD1 or TRBD2 (6 bases each). The CDR3 covers 19 residues. V was pared by 1 base and J by 0 bases, with 16 bases between. Looked up from germline, CDR1 is MNHEY and CDR2 is SMNVEV (reference sequence). CDR3: CASSLWGANYSSGANVLTF. CDR3 DNA: TGTGCCAGCAGTTTATGGGGGGCAAACTATAGCTCTGGGGCCAACGTCCTGACTTTC.

This chain joins TRBV6-1 and TRBJ1-6; 7 bases agree with TRBD1. Losses at the gene ends were 10 bases for V and 9 bases for J; bases not matched to a gene: 6. CDR1 is MNHNS, CDR2 SASEGT, per germline. The CDR3 has 12 residues. This CDR3 is CATLTGVSPLHF. CDR3 coding DNA: TGTGCCACACTCACAGGGGTTTCACCCCTCCACTTT.

The chain employs TRBV28 and TRBJ1-1; D gene uncertain. This CDR3 comprises 12 residues. Looked up from germline, CDR1 is MDHEN and CDR2 is SYDVKM. V lost 4 bases and J 4 bases, leaving 7 bases between the germline ends. The CDR3 region is CASSSGSTEAFF. The CDR3 DNA sequence: TGTGCCAGCAGTTCCGGCAGCACTGAAGCTTTCTTT.

Remarks on this clonotype: Germline is not matched at one junction end, which may reflect a read error. The chain links TRBV6-6 to TRBJ2-1, with D uncertain. Germline-derived CDR1 and CDR2 are MNHNY and SVGAGI (reference sequence). The CDR3 is 13 residues long. This chain's CDR3 is CASSNSGAPGGFF. CDR3 DNA: TGTGCCAGCAGTAACTCAGGAGCCCCGGGCGGGTTCTTC.

This sequence joins TRBV7-9 and TRBJ2-7; 8 bases match TRBD1. The junction had 7 bases not matched to a gene; V was cut back by 6 bases and J by 6 bases. Looked up from germline, CDR1 is SEHNR and CDR2 is FQNEAQ (reference sequence). The CDR3 runs to 13 residues. The CDR3: CASRMDREAEQYF. CDR3 sequence (DNA): TGTGCCAGCAGGATGGACAGGGAGGCCGAGCAGTACTTC.

This clonotype has just one count. The chain links TRBV5-4 to TRBJ2-1; 9 nucleotides agree with TRBD1. The junction had 6 bases not matched to a gene; V was cut back by 3 bases and J by 2 bases. CDR3 length: 16 amino acids. The germline V gene has CDR1 SGHNT and CDR2 YYREEE (reference sequence). CDR3 sequence: CASSSGQGLPYNEQFF. The CDR3 DNA is TGTGCCAGCAGCTCCGGACAGGGGTTACCCTACAATGAGCAGTTCTTC. Supplemented by reference TRBV5-4 and TRBJ2-1, the full variable domain reads ETGVTQSPTHLIKTRGQQVTLRCSSQSGHNTVSWYQQALGQGPQFIFQYYREEENGRGNFPPRFSGLQFPNYSSELNVNALELDDSALYLCASSSGQGLPYNEQFFGPGTRLTVL.

This chain uses TRBV10-2 with TRBJ1-5, with D hard to call. Trimming pared 3 bases from V and 4 bases from J, leaving 7 bases between. Germline V gene lookup returns CDR1 WSHSY and CDR2 SAAADI. This CDR3 region has 13 residues. CDR3 nucleotide sequence: TGCGCCAGCAGTGATTTGGGGAATCAGCCCCAGCATTTT. This codes for CASSDLGNQPQHF.

The V call is TRBV14, the J call TRBJ1-1; D is perhaps TRBD1 (6 bases). Germline values: CDR1 SGHDN, CDR2 FVKESK. This CDR3 contains 13 residues. Trimming pared 4 bases from V and 4 bases from J, leaving 10 bases between. CDR3 region: CASSLKGGTEAFF. The CDR3 DNA reads as TGTGCCAGCAGCCTAAAGGGGGGCACTGAAGCTTTCTTT.

The rearrangement links TRBV3-1 to TRBJ2-3; 8 nucleotides line up with TRBD2. Looked up from germline, CDR1 is LGHDT and CDR2 is YNNKEL (reference sequence). This CDR3 spans 15 amino acids. With V trimmed by 1 base and J by 5 bases, 5 bases remained unmatched. CDR3 residues: CASSQVSGGLDTQYF. The CDR3 nucleotides read TGTGCCAGCAGCCAAGTAAGCGGGGGATTAGATACGCAGTATTTT.

A remark on this clonotype: A much bigger clone sits one base away, suggesting this may be a read error. The CDR3 is CASSLNSEAFF. CDR3 nucleotide sequence: TGTGCCAGCAGCTTGAACAGTGAAGCTTTCTTT. This sequence joins TRBV7-9 and TRBJ1-1; D is uncertain. The CDR3 extends over 11 amino acids. Germline V gives CDR1 SEHNR, CDR2 FQNEAQ (reference sequence).

The chain employs TRBV30 and TRBJ2-1; D not certain. Germline CDR1 GTSNPN, CDR2 SVGIG (reference sequence). The CDR3 has 12 residues. The V end was cut by 2 bases, the J end by 5 bases, with 7 bases between. The CDR3 spells CAWSQANNEQFF. The CDR3 region has the DNA TGTGCCTGGAGTCAAGCCAACAATGAGCAGTTCTTC.